This TCR beta chain was obtained from a study of PD-L1 blockade in urothelial cancer. Study as a whole: Atezolizumab was started by patients in 2014 at 1,200 mg intravenously every 3 weeks. Analyses used blood from 3 weeks (second dose) and 6 weeks after treatment start.

On this clone itself: Its antigen is not identified.

What went into each PCR as a spike was synthetic TCR analog templates. The assay was immunoSEQ multiplex PCR, and TCRdb's table has in-frame clones only and misses some. The top ten hold about 11% of the sample, which has about 36,000 clones, 84% seen once. Specified time point: peripheral blood 6 weeks after treatment start. Regarding the study as a whole: Pretreatment peripheral blood TCR clonality that fell below the median predicted better survival among the patients studied.

CDR1 is SNHLY, CDR2 FYNNEI, per germline. This CDR3 is 13 amino acids long. The V and J ends lost 7 bases and 7 bases, in that order; junction bases with no gene match: 8. The TCR sequence derives from a man aged 40-49 years with urothelial cancer. The V call is TRBV2, the J call TRBJ2-7, with TRBD1 matching over 9 bases. Sample: PBMCs, taken around atezolizumab (anti-PD-L1) treatment. Here the CDR3 DNA reads TGTGCCAGCAATATACAGGGGGCCCTTGAGCAGTACTTC. Translation: CASNIQGALEQYF.